The clone carrying this T cell receptor (beta chain) was seen many times. The antigen is not known. This record comes from a study of Graves' ophthalmopathy and Graves' hyperthyroidism. Amplification from RNA transcripts yielded the TCR beta CDR3 regions. The library came from an HTBI-primed first-round RT-PCR and a second-round multiplex PCR. TCRdb fed the multiplex PCR reads into MiXCR, producing one record per CDR3 protein. The repertoire consists of roughly 350,000 distinct CDR3 sequences, with about 17% occurring once and the leading ten covering roughly 2.6%. Germline loops: CDR1 MNHNS, CDR2 SASEGT. This CDR3 region has 12 residues. V lost 6 bases and J 10 bases, leaving 15 bases between the germline ends. Whole-study results and caveats: Among thyroid clonotypes expanded above 0.001 frequency, most also appeared in blood.

Cases classed as stable hyperthyroidism had no ophthalmopathy within 18 months of follow-up. Only newly diagnosed hyperthyroidism patients aged 18 to 65, with under 2 months' duration, were enrolled. Material for sequencing was peripheral blood. V is TRBV6-1 and J is TRBJ2-5, with D possibly TRBD2 on 5 matching bases. This sequence was found in an adult woman with stable Graves' hyperthyroidism. The CDR3 DNA reads TGTGCCAGCAGCTCTCCCCCGGAGGTCCAGTACTTC. This gives the protein CASSSPPEVQYF.